What follows is one TCR beta chain and its context. Its antigen is currently unknown. This record belongs to a study of a mutant IDH1 vaccine in newly diagnosed glioma. Looking at the study overall: Visit V12 happened at week 35; visit V13 happened at week 47.

The CDR3 spans 15 residues. Looked up from germline, CDR1 is MNHEY and CDR2 is SMNVEV (reference sequence). V lost 6 bases to trimming and J lost 0 bases, with 15 bases between them. Sequenced by immunoSEQ multiplex PCR; TCRdb stores in-frame clones only, minus some. The sample carries tens of thousands of clones, roughly 91% recorded once. The time point here: week 35, safety follow-up. It was 300 ug of mutant IDH1 20-mer peptide that made up each vaccine dose, given with topical imiquimod. Each astrocytoma in the donors was new, WHO grade 3 or 4, IDH1-mutant and ATRX-lost. Sequencing used PBMCs, obtained from a glioma patient whose treatment included an IDH1 peptide vaccine. This TCR was sampled from a woman between 40 and 50 years old with glioma. The chain joins TRBV27 to TRBJ2-7, with D maybe TRBD1 (6 bases). CDR3 sequence reads: CASSFQTGLSYEQYF. CDR3 bases: TGTGCCAGCAGCTTCCAGACAGGACTCTCCTACGAGCAGTACTTC.